The TCR beta chain described here comes from a study of CD8 T cells in Susac syndrome (dated by TCRdb to about 2019). Broadly, across the study: Repertoire sequencing was used to test whether CD8+ T cell activation and differentiation in Susac syndrome was antigen driven. The paper as a whole reports these results and caveats: The number of individuals in the TCR sequencing and HLA analysis was acknowledged as relatively small.

Comment on this clonotype: What antigen it recognizes has not been identified. Base qualities were left out, and no much larger clone turns up one base away.

The CDR3 runs 12 residues from the cysteine to the phenylalanine. Just the 36-base CDR3 DNA is kept, in frame starting at base 1. Trimming costs V 10 bases and J 6 bases, and their ends lie 12 bases apart. RNA was extracted with the RNeasy kit and about 0.45 to 1 ug was reverse transcribed using random hexamers. The immunoSEQ multiplex PCR assay, covering 54 Vbeta and 13 Jbeta segments, was used to amplify TCR beta CDR3 regions. PCR amplification bias was corrected using a synthetic template baseline for primer optimization and computational correction. The paper's data handling went like this. Reads were annotated to V, D and J genes according to IMGT and were analyzed with immunoSEQ Analyzer, with only productive sequences retained. Clonality was computed as one minus Shannon entropy normalized by log2 of the number of productive unique sequences. For each patient and control, public and private clones were evaluated within the 100 most prevalent clones. Susac-specific clones were defined as absent from healthy and MS cohorts, some 1,000 published viral clones and other ImmuneACCESS disease sequences. TCRdb reworked the public reads: Q25 trimming with fastp, MiXCR clone assembly, productive beta chains retained. CDR3 protein sequences are deduplicated, and each keeps its most common genes and DNA. The V and J calls come from TCRdb's annotation, not from the publication. The sample profile shows 200,000 to 250,000 distinct CDR3 sequences; approximately 92% of them were found once. The ten largest clones add up to about 0.07% of the sample.

Peripheral blood CD8+ and CD4+ T cells from healthy donors, Susac syndrome patients and multiple sclerosis patients were profiled by high-throughput TCR beta sequencing. Treatment-naive patients with stable or active relapsing-remitting disease fulfilling revised McDonald criteria were used as multiple sclerosis controls. Bulk CD8+ and CD4+ T cells were purified by magnetic negative isolation, while CD8+ TEMRA cells were enriched using FACS. Blood was collected in EDTA tubes and processed within 24 hours, with PBMCs isolated through density gradient centrifugation. PBMCs intended for TCR sequencing were cryopreserved in liquid nitrogen and were subsequently thawed in a 37 degrees C water bath. Purity of sorted or isolated CD4+, CD8+ and CD8+ TEMRA cells was at least 90%.

Sequenced material: CD4+ T cells from PBMCs. The clonotype was recovered from a human donor with multiple sclerosis. This chain joins TRBV12-3 or TRBV12-4 to TRBJ2-2, with the D gene not clear enough to name. The CDR3 has the sequence CATRWGSGELFF. The bases are TGTGCCACCCGCTGGGGTTCCGGGGAGCTGTTTTTT.